These T cell receptor beta chains were read from a single sample in a study of T cells in Graves' hyperthyroidism and ophthalmopathy. One entry per CDR3 protein results from TCRdb running MiXCR on the multiplex PCR reads. The sample consists of 600,000 to 850,000 distinct CDR3 sequences, roughly a sixth of them appearing once. The sample consisted of blood. All receptors come from a woman in her 50s with Graves' hyperthyroidism that later progressed to Graves' ophthalmopathy. The CDR3 runs from the conserved cysteine through the conserved F or W. The D gene is left open where the match is weak. Clone size is given for some rows only: seen once, a few or many times, or a class if the clone is expanded.

cdr3_nt: TGTGCCAGCAGCGGGGGGAGGGATAGCAATCAGCCCCAGCATTTT; cdr3_aa: CASSGGRDSNQPQHF; d_call: .; j_call: TRBJ1-5; v_call: TRBV12-3/TRBV12-4; clone_size: many
cdr3_nt: TGTGCCATCAGTGAGCCAAACAGCTACGAGCAGTACTTC; cdr3_aa: CAISEPNSYEQYF; d_call: .; j_call: TRBJ2-7; v_call: TRBV10-3; clone_size: .
cdr3_nt: TGCAGTGCCACTCCCCCCGGGACAGAGAACACTGAAGCTTTCTTT; cdr3_aa: CSATPPGTENTEAFF; d_call: TRBD1; j_call: TRBJ1-1; v_call: TRBV20-1; clone_size: many
cdr3_nt: TGTGCCACCAGCAGGGTAGACAGGTTCTATGGCTACACCTTC; cdr3_aa: CATSRVDRFYGYTF; d_call: .; j_call: TRBJ1-2; v_call: TRBV15; clone_size: few
cdr3_nt: TGTGCCAGTAGTGCCGCCCGGGCCACCGGGGAGCTGTTTTTT; cdr3_aa: CASSAARATGELFF; d_call: .; j_call: TRBJ2-2; v_call: TRBV19; clone_size: few
cdr3_nt: TGTGCCAGCTCCGGGACCACAGACTCCTACGAGCAGTACTTC; cdr3_aa: CASSGTTDSYEQYF; d_call: .; j_call: TRBJ2-7; v_call: TRBV18; clone_size: .
cdr3_nt: TGTGCCAGCAGTTACTCGACCCCCCGGACTAGCTCCTACAATGAGCAGTTCTTC; cdr3_aa: CASSYSTPRTSSYNEQFF; d_call: TRBD2; j_call: TRBJ2-1; v_call: TRBV6-2/TRBV6-3; clone_size: few
cdr3_nt: TGTGCCAGCAGCCAAGAAGAGACGACAGGGTGGAAGGGCTACACCTTC; cdr3_aa: CASSQEETTGWKGYTF; d_call: TRBD1; j_call: TRBJ1-2; v_call: TRBV14; clone_size: .
cdr3_nt: TGCAGTGCACCGCAGTCCGGGGCCCAACTCGATACCGGGGAGCTGTTTTTT; cdr3_aa: CSAPQSGAQLDTGELFF; d_call: .; j_call: TRBJ2-2; v_call: TRBV20-1; clone_size: .
cdr3_nt: TGTGCCAGCAGCCAGCGGGGGGGCCTCTACAATGAGCAGTTCTTC; cdr3_aa: CASSQRGGLYNEQFF; d_call: TRBD2; j_call: TRBJ2-1; v_call: TRBV7-3; clone_size: few
cdr3_nt: TGTGCCAGCAGCACGGGACAGGGGGCGCCGGACGGCTACACCTTC; cdr3_aa: CASSTGQGAPDGYTF; d_call: TRBD1; j_call: TRBJ1-2; v_call: TRBV7-9; clone_size: many
cdr3_nt: TGTGCTAGTGGTTTGGTGGGGCTAGGCTACAATGAGCAGTTCTTC; cdr3_aa: CASGLVGLGYNEQFF; d_call: .; j_call: TRBJ2-1; v_call: TRBV12-5; clone_size: few
cdr3_nt: TGTGCCAGCAGTAAAGGACTGGCCTACGAGCAGTACTTC; cdr3_aa: CASSKGLAYEQYF; d_call: .; j_call: TRBJ2-7; v_call: TRBV6-1; clone_size: many
cdr3_nt: TGTGCCAGCAGCTTAGACGGGACAGGGCTTGGGAACACTGAAGCTTTCTTT; cdr3_aa: CASSLDGTGLGNTEAFF; d_call: TRBD1; j_call: TRBJ1-1; v_call: TRBV7-2; clone_size: .
cdr3_nt: TGTGCCATCAGTGCTCGTGGACAGGGCGCGGATGAAAAACTGTTTTTT; cdr3_aa: CAISARGQGADEKLFF; d_call: TRBD1; j_call: TRBJ1-4; v_call: TRBV10-3; clone_size: .
cdr3_nt: TGCAGCCTGGATGGCTACACCTTC; cdr3_aa: CSLDGYTF; d_call: .; j_call: TRBJ1-2; v_call: TRBV29-1; clone_size: .
cdr3_nt: TGCGCCAGCAGCAATTCAGGTGGTGACACTGAAGCTTTCTTT; cdr3_aa: CASSNSGGDTEAFF; d_call: .; j_call: TRBJ1-1; v_call: TRBV5-1; clone_size: many
cdr3_nt: TGTGCTAGTGGTTTTGAGAGCGGCCGCCGTGTAGGGAACTATGGCTACACCTTC; cdr3_aa: CASGFESGRRVGNYGYTF; d_call: .; j_call: TRBJ1-2; v_call: TRBV12-5; clone_size: .
cdr3_nt: TGTGCCAGCAGCCAAGCCAGCGGGAGCTCCTACAATGAGCAGTTCTTC; cdr3_aa: CASSQASGSSYNEQFF; d_call: TRBD2; j_call: TRBJ2-1; v_call: TRBV4-2; clone_size: .
cdr3_nt: TGTGCCTGGTCGGACAGGGACGGACAGCCCCAGCATTTT; cdr3_aa: CAWSDRDGQPQHF; d_call: TRBD1; j_call: TRBJ1-5; v_call: TRBV30; clone_size: many
cdr3_nt: TGTGCCAGCAGCGTAGAGGGGGATGCCTATGGCTACACCTTC; cdr3_aa: CASSVEGDAYGYTF; d_call: .; j_call: TRBJ1-2; v_call: TRBV9; clone_size: few
cdr3_nt: TGTGCCAGCTCATCCGGGACAGCTGATCAGCCCCAGCATTTT; cdr3_aa: CASSSGTADQPQHF; d_call: TRBD1; j_call: TRBJ1-5; v_call: TRBV18; clone_size: many
cdr3_nt: TGCAGTGCTACCAAATTGACAGATTACGAGCAGTACTTC; cdr3_aa: CSATKLTDYEQYF; d_call: .; j_call: TRBJ2-7; v_call: TRBV20-1; clone_size: many
cdr3_nt: TGTGCTAGCAGCCGTGGACCGAGGGCAGATACGCAGTATTTT; cdr3_aa: CASSRGPRADTQYF; d_call: .; j_call: TRBJ2-3; v_call: TRBV7-7; clone_size: many
cdr3_nt: TGTGCCAGCTCACCAGGGCAGGGGAACACTGAAGCTTTCTTT; cdr3_aa: CASSPGQGNTEAFF; d_call: .; j_call: TRBJ1-1; v_call: TRBV18; clone_size: many
cdr3_nt: TGTGCCAGCAGCCGCAGCTCTAACTATGGCTACACCTTC; cdr3_aa: CASSRSSNYGYTF; d_call: .; j_call: TRBJ1-2; v_call: TRBV7-9; clone_size: .
cdr3_nt: TGTGCCAGCAGCCGAAGCGGGGGGACAGATACGCAGTATTTT; cdr3_aa: CASSRSGGTDTQYF; d_call: TRBD2; j_call: TRBJ2-3; v_call: TRBV9; clone_size: many
cdr3_nt: TGTGCCATCAGTGACAAGGGACAGGGGGGACTTGAAGCTTTCTTT; cdr3_aa: CAISDKGQGGLEAFF; d_call: TRBD1; j_call: TRBJ1-1; v_call: TRBV10-3; clone_size: .
cdr3_nt: TGCGCCAGCAGCCAAGAAAGCCGGGTCCGGGTAGCCGAGCAGTACTTC; cdr3_aa: CASSQESRVRVAEQYF; d_call: .; j_call: TRBJ2-7; v_call: TRBV4-1; clone_size: .
cdr3_nt: TGTGCCAGCAACTCCGGGACGGAGAACACCGGGGAGCTGTTTTTT; cdr3_aa: CASNSGTENTGELFF; d_call: .; j_call: TRBJ2-2; v_call: TRBV7-9; clone_size: few
cdr3_nt: TGTGCCAGCAGCGAAAGGCGAGAGGGACAGAACTATGGCTACACCTTC; cdr3_aa: CASSERREGQNYGYTF; d_call: TRBD1; j_call: TRBJ1-2; v_call: TRBV11-2; clone_size: .
cdr3_nt: TGTGCCAGTAGTATACAGGGACAGGGTGGCACTGAAGCTTTCTTT; cdr3_aa: CASSIQGQGGTEAFF; d_call: TRBD1; j_call: TRBJ1-1; v_call: TRBV19; clone_size: .
cdr3_nt: TGTGCCAGCAGCTTAATTCCGGGGAGGATGGGAAATGAGCAGTTCTTC; cdr3_aa: CASSLIPGRMGNEQFF; d_call: .; j_call: TRBJ2-1; v_call: TRBV7-3; clone_size: few
cdr3_nt: TGTGCCAGCAGTTTGTACCAGGAGGGGAACTATGGCTACACCTTC; cdr3_aa: CASSLYQEGNYGYTF; d_call: .; j_call: TRBJ1-2; v_call: TRBV12-3/TRBV12-4; clone_size: .
cdr3_nt: TGTGCCAGCAGCCAAGACCCCGACACAGATACGCAGTATTTT; cdr3_aa: CASSQDPDTDTQYF; d_call: .; j_call: TRBJ2-3; v_call: TRBV3-1; clone_size: many
cdr3_nt: TGCAGCGTCCGGGACAACTACTACGAGCAGTACTTC; cdr3_aa: CSVRDNYYEQYF; d_call: .; j_call: TRBJ2-7; v_call: TRBV29-1; clone_size: few
cdr3_nt: TGTGCCAGCAGTGAAGGGGGAGGATCCTACGAGCAGTACTTC; cdr3_aa: CASSEGGGSYEQYF; d_call: .; j_call: TRBJ2-7; v_call: TRBV7-9; clone_size: few
cdr3_nt: TGTGCCAGCAGCTTAACAGGGGGCGCGGGCAATCAGCCCCAGCATTTT; cdr3_aa: CASSLTGGAGNQPQHF; d_call: TRBD1; j_call: TRBJ1-5; v_call: TRBV7-2; clone_size: many
cdr3_nt: TGTGCCAGCAGTTCCATCGGGGGACAGGGCAATCAGCCCCAGCATTTT; cdr3_aa: CASSSIGGQGNQPQHF; d_call: TRBD1; j_call: TRBJ1-5; v_call: TRBV12-3/TRBV12-4; clone_size: .
cdr3_nt: TGCAGTGCTAGAGATCGGCAGGGTGGCTATGGCTACACCTTC; cdr3_aa: CSARDRQGGYGYTF; d_call: .; j_call: TRBJ1-2; v_call: TRBV20-1; clone_size: .
cdr3_nt: TGTGCCAGCAGCTTGGGGACAGGGGCATCCTACAATGAGCAGTTCTTC; cdr3_aa: CASSLGTGASYNEQFF; d_call: TRBD1; j_call: TRBJ2-1; v_call: TRBV5-4; clone_size: few
cdr3_nt: TGTGCCAGCAGCCCCGGGACCCTACGCGCGGGGTCTGGAAACACCATATATTTT; cdr3_aa: CASSPGTLRAGSGNTIYF; d_call: .; j_call: TRBJ1-3; v_call: TRBV12-3/TRBV12-4; clone_size: few
cdr3_nt: TGTGCCAGCAGCTTCTCCGGGAACGCTGAAGCTTTCTTT; cdr3_aa: CASSFSGNAEAFF; d_call: .; j_call: TRBJ1-1; v_call: TRBV5-5; clone_size: .
cdr3_nt: TGCGCCAGCACCGGCAGGGAAGGCACTGAAGCTTTCTTT; cdr3_aa: CASTGREGTEAFF; d_call: .; j_call: TRBJ1-1; v_call: TRBV5-1; clone_size: many
cdr3_nt: TGTGCCTCGGGTCGGACAGGGGGCCAAGAGACCCAGTACTTC; cdr3_aa: CASGRTGGQETQYF; d_call: TRBD1; j_call: TRBJ2-5; v_call: TRBV12-3/TRBV12-4; clone_size: .